This is a list of T cell receptor beta chains from one sample in a study of radiotherapy plus CTLA-4 blockade in lung cancer. The protocol was immunoSEQ multiplex PCR, while the TCRdb copy is restricted to in-frame clones and leaves out a portion. The sample gives around 70,000 clones, over 75% of which show up once; about 4% is in the top ten. The sample here was peripheral blood, taken from a patient treated with radiotherapy plus ipilimumab. These receptors originate from a human donor with non-small cell lung cancer who had a partial response to radiotherapy plus ipilimumab. Each CDR3 is given with its conserved first and last residue. Each record gives: V gene, J gene, D gene, clone size, CDR3 protein, CDR3 DNA. D genes are given only for firm matches. Some rows have no size entry. The others give once, few or many, or a class for an expanded clone.

>TRBV19|TRBJ2-7|NA|NA
CASSIFSGSSYEQYF
TGTGCCAGTAGTATTTTCTCCGGGTCCTCCTACGAGCAGTACTTC
>TRBV19|TRBJ2-3|TRBD2|NA
CASRETSGKAGTQYF
TGTGCCAGTAGGGAGACTAGCGGGAAGGCCGGGACGCAGTATTTT
>TRBV6-6|TRBJ1-2|NA|NA
CASSNGRASGYGYTF
TGTGCCAGCAGCAATGGCAGGGCTTCCGGCTATGGCTACACCTTC
>TRBV27|TRBJ2-7|NA|NA
CASSLEELPPYEQYF
TGTGCCAGCAGTTTAGAAGAGCTACCCCCCTACGAGCAGTACTTC
>TRBV5-1|TRBJ2-1|TRBD2|NA
CASSLASGTYNEQFF
TGCGCCAGCAGCTTGGCTAGCGGGACCTACAATGAGCAGTTCTTC
>TRBV7-8|TRBJ2-7|TRBD2|NA
CASTLLAGGNEQYF
TGTGCCAGCACCCTACTAGCGGGAGGCAACGAGCAGTACTTC
>TRBV21-1|TRBJ2-3|NA|once
CASSSRPELAGVSDTQYF
TGTGCCAGCAGCTCCCGACCTGAACTAGCGGGAGTCTCAGATACGCAGTATTTT
>TRBV30|TRBJ1-5|TRBD1|NA
CAWGTGRNVPQHF
TGTGCCTGGGGGACAGGGAGGAATGTGCCCCAGCATTTT
>TRBV19|TRBJ1-5|NA|NA
CASSIGDNRNQPQHF
TGTGCCAGTAGTATCGGGGACAATCGCAATCAGCCCCAGCATTTT
>TRBV7-3|TRBJ2-7|TRBD1|NA
CASSLTGGLSSYEQYF
TGTGCCAGCAGCTTAACAGGGGGCCTAAGCTCCTACGAGCAGTACTTC
>TRBV29-1|TRBJ2-7|TRBD1|NA
CSVARDRGSYEQYF
TGCAGCGTAGCACGGGACAGGGGCTCCTACGAGCAGTACTTC
>TRBV28|TRBJ2-7|TRBD2|NA
CASLPGGRPASYEQYF
TGTGCCAGCCTCCCGGGGGGGCGGCCGGCTTCCTACGAGCAGTACTTC
>TRBV5-1|TRBJ1-1|NA|NA
CASSLLAGDLQNTEAFF
TGCGCCAGCAGCTTGTTGGCAGGCGATTTACAGAACACTGAAGCTTTCTTT
>TRBV4-1|TRBJ2-5|TRBD1|NA
CASSQEVRGQGQETQYF
TGCGCCAGCAGCCAAGAAGTAAGGGGACAGGGCCAAGAGACCCAGTACTTC
>TRBV7-2|TRBJ2-7|TRBD2|NA
CASSSGLAVDEQYF
TGTGCCAGCAGCTCGGGACTAGCTGTCGACGAGCAGTACTTC
>TRBV10-3|TRBJ2-7|TRBD2|NA
CAISERASGRRGPNEQYF
TGTGCCATCAGTGAGCGGGCTAGCGGGAGGCGCGGACCCAACGAGCAGTACTTC
>TRBV2|TRBJ1-4|TRBD1|NA
CASSEPRTGKNEKLFF
TGTGCCAGCAGTGAACCCAGGACAGGCAAGAATGAAAAACTGTTTTTT
>TRBV7-3|TRBJ2-3|TRBD2|NA
CASSPRLAAGSDMQYF
TGTGCCAGCAGCCCGCGACTAGCCGCGGGATCAGATATGCAGTATTTT
>TRBV19|TRBJ1-5|TRBD1|NA
CASRGDREGQPQHF
TGTGCCAGTAGGGGTGACAGGGAAGGGCAGCCCCAGCATTTT
>TRBV7-3|TRBJ2-1|NA|NA
CASSSNRASYNEQFF
TGTGCCAGCAGCTCCAACAGGGCGTCCTACAATGAGCAGTTCTTC
>TRBV29-1|TRBJ2-5|TRBD2|NA
CSGRTSRETQYF
TGCAGCGGGCGGACTAGCAGGGAGACCCAGTACTTC
>TRBV18|TRBJ2-7|TRBD2|NA
CASSPRTSGSSSYEQYF
TGTGCCAGCTCACCACGTACTAGCGGGAGCAGCTCCTACGAGCAGTACTTC
>TRBV6-1|TRBJ1-1|NA|NA
CASNFRGMNTEAFF
TGTGCCAGCAACTTTCGCGGAATGAACACTGAAGCTTTCTTT
>TRBV18|TRBJ2-1|NA|NA
CASSPQRAANEQFF
TGTGCCAGCTCACCCCAGCGGGCGGCGAATGAGCAGTTCTTC
>TRBV29-1|TRBJ1-2|NA|NA
CSVAQGPYGYTF
TGCAGCGTTGCACAGGGCCCCTATGGCTACACCTTC
>TRBV11-2|TRBJ2-3|NA|NA
CASSLDTGSTDTQYF
TGTGCCAGCAGCTTAGACACAGGGAGCACAGATACGCAGTATTTT
>TRBV28|TRBJ2-5|TRBD2|once
CASTGQAGGGETQYF
TGTGCCAGCACGGGACAAGCGGGAGGTGGGGAGACCCAGTACTTC